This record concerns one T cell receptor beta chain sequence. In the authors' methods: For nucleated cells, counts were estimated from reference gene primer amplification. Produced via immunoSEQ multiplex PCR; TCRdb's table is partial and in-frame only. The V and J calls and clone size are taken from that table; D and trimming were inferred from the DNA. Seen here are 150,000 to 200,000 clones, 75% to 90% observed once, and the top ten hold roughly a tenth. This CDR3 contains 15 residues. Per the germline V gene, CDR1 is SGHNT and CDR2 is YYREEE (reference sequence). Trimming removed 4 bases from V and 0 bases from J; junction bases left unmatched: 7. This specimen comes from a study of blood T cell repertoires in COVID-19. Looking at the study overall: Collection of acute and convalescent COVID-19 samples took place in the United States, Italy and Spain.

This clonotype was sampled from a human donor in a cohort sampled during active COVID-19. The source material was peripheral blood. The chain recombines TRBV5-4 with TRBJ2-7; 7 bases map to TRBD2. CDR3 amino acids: CASSTGGISSYEQYF. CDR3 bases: TGTGCCAGCAGCACGGGAGGCATCAGCTCCTACGAGCAGTACTTC.